This T cell receptor (beta chain) was found in a study of shared clonotypes between healthy human individuals (dated by TCRdb to the early 2020s). Regarding the study in general: The cohort comprised two women and a few men aged 18 to 49 years. For each donor, CD4 naive and CD4 memory were each given three plates, CD8 naive was given two plates, and CD8 memory was given one plate. The study deeply sequenced blood TCR repertoires of about 5 healthy adults to estimate repertoire size and the extent of clonotype sharing between individuals. To increase sequencing depth and limit assay-specific biases, TCR repertoire library preparation and sequencing were carried out by different laboratories using diverse techniques. Each donor's leukapheresis produced roughly between about 0.9 and 9.5 billion PBMCs.

Broader findings and caveats from the paper: Pairwise subsampling indicated that sequencing depth was expected to affect the degree of clonotype sharing among donors. Naive subsets generally had larger estimated clonotype richness than memory subsets. Because the study included only a small number of donors, the genetic and exposure-history diversity represented was limited. About 5% of naive CD4, 3.5% of naive CD8, roughly 2.5% of memory CD4, and roughly 0.4% of memory CD8 clonotypes were shared across several donors. Only blood was sampled, and tissue TCR repertoires likely differ from those in blood. Even with the large sequencing depth, rarefaction of the sorted-subset datasets indicated that sequencing was incomplete. Compared with non-shared clonotypes, the clonotypes found in all four sorted-subset donors had higher generation probabilities.

Using the deep immunoSEQ assay, TCR CDR3 regions were amplified from genomic DNA by multiplex PCR. Genomic DNA extracted from each cell subset was distributed evenly over all wells of several immunoSEQ 96-well plates, and each plate served as one replicate. For sorted subsets, 200 to 250 ng of genomic DNA, equivalent to 30,000 or so T cell genomes, went into each replicate PCR. Purified libraries were measured with a Qubit 3.0 fluorometer, size-checked on a Bioanalyzer 2100, and measured again with the KAPA Library Quantification kit. Every immunoSEQ 96-well plate was sequenced on a dedicated single-read 150-cycle Illumina NextSeq 550 flow cell. In the original analysis: Because the immunoSEQ output held only junctional sequences and lacked quality scores, the filtering could not match the filtering applied to full-length reads. Sequences were annotated with PyIR, a Python wrapper for IgBLAST v1.9, using IMGT germline references to assign V/J genes and CDR3. Reads were removed for weak V/J assignments (E-value above 1e-6), missing CDR3, stop codons, out-of-frame junctions, or ambiguous translated residues. V3J clonotypes were defined as sequences sharing an identical inferred V gene, J gene, and CDR3 amino acid sequence. Percentage overlap between repertoires was calculated by dividing the number of shared unique clonotypes by the size of the smaller repertoire. RTK rarefaction, the Chao1 estimator, and Recon v2.1 estimates of unobserved clonotypes were used to assess repertoire richness. For all TCRbeta clonotypes obtained by the gDNA method from a handful of donors, generation probabilities were computed with OLGA. Entries here come from immuneACCESS through TCRdb and include only in-frame sequences with V and J called. Some clones fail to appear in such tables; in the studies checked, an unresolved V gene covers under half of the shortfall, and the cause of the remainder is unknown. Clone size and V and J calls were adopted from that table, with D and trimming inferred from the DNA. Within this sample are hundreds of thousands of clones, with roughly 95% of them counted one time only. The ten largest clones add up to about 0.12% of the sample.

CD8 naive samples were CD45RO-negative cells positively selected for CCR7, giving a CD45RA+CCR7+ population that excluded TemRA cells. Healthy HIV-negative adults with no recently reported acute infections or vaccinations were included as donors. Only Caucasian adults living in Nashville, Tennessee, USA were represented among the donors. Blood was collected by leukapheresis, and PBMCs were isolated by Ficoll-Histopaque density gradient centrifugation and then cryopreserved in liquid nitrogen vapor phase. Analytical flow cytometry was used to check the purity and quantity of every magnetically sorted T cell population. From each sorted fraction, genomic DNA was isolated and quantified by UV absorbance on a Nanodrop 2000c. Note on this clone: Its antigen target is currently unknown. Base qualities were left out, and no much larger clone turns up one base away.

The sequence derives from a woman aged 25-40 years in good health. The sequenced sample was naive CD8+ T cells sorted from blood. Sample cell subset or site, as interpreted from the label and publication: CD45RA+CCR7+.

The bases read TGTGCCAGCAGTTTGCACCGGGCCAGCAGCGATGAGCAGTTCTTC. The encoded protein is CASSLHRASSDEQFF. The chain is encoded by TRBV28 joined to TRBJ2-1; no D segment can be confidently identified. Counted from cysteine to phenylalanine, this CDR3 has 15 amino acids. The only DNA kept is the CDR3, 45 bases in frame from the first base. Looking up the germline V gene yields CDR1 MDHEN and CDR2 SYDVKM. V is cut by 3 bases and J by 8 bases, and the space between the germline ends is 17 bases.